This is a list of T cell receptor beta chains from one sample in a study of shared clonotypes between healthy human individuals. Sequencing was performed with immunoSEQ multiplex PCR; in TCRdb, only in-frame clones are kept and a portion is missing. The repertoire holds roughly 660,000 clones, 90% seen once, with 34% in the top ten. The sample consisted of memory CD8+ T cells from PBMCs. These TCRs come from a man aged 18 to 29 in good health. Some clones in this sample may be carry-over from other donors' samples. Both conserved end residues are part of each CDR3. D genes are given only for firm matches. Rows may omit the clone size; those that give it use once, few, many or a size class.

CDR3 length	clone size	V gene	J gene	D gene	CDR3 DNA	CDR3 protein
15	-	TRBV29-1	TRBJ1-1	-	TGCAGCGTTGAAGGACCGGGGGGGGTGAACACTGAAGCTTTCTTT	CSVEGPGGVNTEAFF
18	-	TRBV27	TRBJ2-3	TRBD2	TGTGCCAGCAGCCGACTAGCGGTAAAGGGGCCTAGCACAGATACGCAGTATTTT	CASSRLAVKGPSTDTQYF
12	-	TRBV7-9	TRBJ2-1	TRBD2	TGTGCCAGCAAGCGGGAGGGGAATGAGCAGTTCTTC	CASKREGNEQFF
13	few	TRBV7-9	TRBJ1-1	-	TGTGCCAGCTCACTTGGGGGACGAGGTGAAGCTTTCTTT	CASSLGGRGEAFF
14	-	TRBV28	TRBJ2-5	TRBD1	TGTGCCAGCAGTTCCCGGGACAGGGAAGAGACCCAGTACTTC	CASSSRDREETQYF
15	-	TRBV19	TRBJ1-5	TRBD1	TGTGCCAGTAGACTTGACAGGGACAGCAATCAGCCCCAGCATTTT	CASRLDRDSNQPQHF
14	-	TRBV19	TRBJ2-7	-	TGTGCCAGTAGTACCCCCGGCCGTTCCTACGAGCAGTACTTC	CASSTPGRSYEQYF
15	-	TRBV5-1	TRBJ1-4	-	TGCGCCAGCAGCCAAGACTCTCCGTCGAGGGAAAAACTGTTTTTT	CASSQDSPSREKLFF
14	once	TRBV7-6	TRBJ2-7	TRBD2	TGTGCCAGCAGCCCCAGCGGGATTGGGTACGAGCAGTACTTC	CASSPSGIGYEQYF
13	-	TRBV12-5	TRBJ1-2	-	TGTGCTAGTGGTTTGGTACCTGGTGATGGCTACACCTTC	CASGLVPGDGYTF
13	-	TRBV19	TRBJ1-4	-	TGTGCCAGTAGTACCCGCCTTGGGGAAAAACTGTTTTTT	CASSTRLGEKLFF
11	-	TRBV28	TRBJ1-1	-	TGTGCCAGCAGCCCGGCGGCGGGAGCTTTCTTT	CASSPAAGAFF
15	-	TRBV15	TRBJ1-1	-	TGTGCCACCAGCAGAGATTGGAGCCCCGACACTGAAGCTTTCTTT	CATSRDWSPDTEAFF
15	-	TRBV10-3	TRBJ1-5	-	TGTGCCATCAGTGAGGGCTCCGGGAGCAATCAGCCCCAGCATTTT	CAISEGSGSNQPQHF
17	-	TRBV2	TRBJ1-3	-	TGTGCCAGCAGTGAATTGGCGGACAGCTCCTATGGAAACACCATATATTTT	CASSELADSSYGNTIYF
14	-	TRBV9	TRBJ2-7	-	TGTGCCAGCAGCGCGGGGGACAGCTCCTACGAGCAGTACTTC	CASSAGDSSYEQYF
14	-	TRBV11-2	TRBJ2-4	-	TGTGCCAGCAGCCTCACGGGGGCCAAAAACATTCAGTACTTC	CASSLTGAKNIQYF
14	-	TRBV5-1	TRBJ2-1	TRBD2	TGCGCCACCAGGACTAGCGGATACTACAATGAGCAGTTCTTC	CATRTSGYYNEQFF
16	once	TRBV7-6	TRBJ1-1	-	TGTGCCAGCAGCTTAGTACCGGGTTTGGGGAACACTGAAGCTTTCTTT	CASSLVPGLGNTEAFF
15	-	TRBV4-3	TRBJ2-7	-	TGCGCCAGCAGCCAAGAACCCAGGGGCTCCTACGAGCAGTACTTC	CASSQEPRGSYEQYF
16	-	TRBV14	TRBJ2-7	TRBD2	TGTGCCAGCAGCCATAGACTAGCGGGAGGTCGCTACGAGCAGTACTTC	CASSHRLAGGRYEQYF
15	-	TRBV5-6	TRBJ2-1	TRBD2	TGTGCCAGCAGCTTCGGACTAGCGGGAGCAAATGAGCAGTTCTTC	CASSFGLAGANEQFF
18	-	TRBV7-8	TRBJ2-1	TRBD2	TGTGCCAGCAGCCCGGGACTAGCGGGAGAGTGGCCCCCCAATGAGCAGTTCTTC	CASSPGLAGEWPPNEQFF
16	-	TRBV27	TRBJ2-3	-	TGTGCCAGCAGTTCCAGCTTAGCGGAGACCCCCGGTACGCAGTATTTT	CASSSSLAETPGTQYF
14	-	TRBV4-1	TRBJ1-1	-	TGCGCCAGCAGCCAACGAACAGTTTACACTGAAGCTTTCTTT	CASSQRTVYTEAFF
16	-	TRBV7-6	TRBJ2-6	-	TGTGCCAGCAGCCAGGGACCGGGGACTGGGGCCAACGTCCTGACTTTC	CASSQGPGTGANVLTF
14	-	TRBV28	TRBJ1-5	-	TGTGCCAGCAGTTTACAGGGCGACAATCAGCCCCAGCATTTT	CASSLQGDNQPQHF
12	-	TRBV27	TRBJ2-7	-	TGTGCCAGCAGTTTATTAGGTAGCGAGCAGTACTTC	CASSLLGSEQYF
13	-	TRBV9	TRBJ1-2	-	TGTGCCAGCAGCGCCGGGACCTGGAACGGCTACACCTTC	CASSAGTWNGYTF
14	-	TRBV19	TRBJ2-2	TRBD2	TGTGCCAGCTCTAGCGGGAGTAACACCGGGGAGCTGTTTTTT	CASSSGSNTGELFF
15	-	TRBV11-2	TRBJ2-5	-	TGTGCCAGCAGCCCTCATAGTTCAGATCAAGAGACCCAGTACTTC	CASSPHSSDQETQYF
16	-	TRBV7-8	TRBJ1-2	TRBD1	TGTGCCAGCAGCTTTGCCGGACAGGGAGCTAACTATGGCTACACCTTC	CASSFAGQGANYGYTF
15	-	TRBV27	TRBJ2-7	-	TGTGCCAGCAGTCCTTCTCGGGGACCTTCCTACGAGCAGTACTTC	CASSPSRGPSYEQYF
16	-	TRBV4-1	TRBJ1-6	TRBD1	TGCGCCAGCAGCCAAGTTCCAGGGGGGGGAAATTCACCCCTCCACTTT	CASSQVPGGGNSPLHF
18	-	TRBV27	TRBJ2-7	-	TGTGCCAGCAGTTTAGAGGGTTTGACGACAGACCCGAAAAAGGAGCAGTACTTC	CASSLEGLTTDPKKEQYF
14	-	TRBV19	TRBJ1-5	-	TGTGCCAGTAGTCGGGCAGGGACCAATCAGCCCCAGCATTTT	CASSRAGTNQPQHF
15	-	TRBV7-8	TRBJ2-2	-	TGTGCCAGCAGCTTAGTTAACCCCCCGGCCGGGGAGCTGTTTTTT	CASSLVNPPAGELFF
14	-	TRBV5-1	TRBJ2-1	TRBD2	TGCGCCAGCAGCCCGGGAGGCAGGAACAATGAGCAGTTCTTC	CASSPGGRNNEQFF
15	-	TRBV30	TRBJ1-1	-	TGTGCCTGGAGTGTACCCGTCGGGGGAAACACTGAAGCTTTCTTT	CAWSVPVGGNTEAFF
13	-	TRBV25-1	TRBJ1-2	-	TGTGCCAGCAGTGAATACGCGGACTATGGCTACACCTTC	CASSEYADYGYTF
17	-	TRBV27	TRBJ2-3	TRBD2	TGTGCCAGCAGTGGACCCTTAGCGGGAATTTTAGTAAATACGCAGTATTTT	CASSGPLAGILVNTQYF
17	-	TRBV19	TRBJ2-2	TRBD2	TGTGCCAGTAGTAGCCCCGGACTAGCGGGGAACACCGGGGAGCTGTTTTTT	CASSSPGLAGNTGELFF
15	once	TRBV7-9	TRBJ1-1	TRBD1	TGTGCCAGCAGCCCGCGACAGGGGGCGAACACTGAAGCTTTCTTT	CASSPRQGANTEAFF
13	few	TRBV6-5	TRBJ1-1	-	TGTGCCAGCAGGTCAGTGCGGGACACTGAAGCTTTCTTT	CASRSVRDTEAFF
16	-	TRBV7-9	TRBJ2-7	TRBD2	TGTGCCAGCAGCCTTCGGGACGGGAGGGCCTTCTCCGAGCAGTACTTC	CASSLRDGRAFSEQYF
15	-	TRBV28	TRBJ1-4	-	TGTGCCAGCAGTCCCCCGCAGGGCCCCAGGAGCGCTCTGTTTTTT	CASSPPQGPRSALFF
13	-	TRBV7-9	TRBJ1-2	-	TGTGCCAGCAGCCCTCCGCAATTCGAAGGCTACACCTTC	CASSPPQFEGYTF
14	-	TRBV30	TRBJ1-5	-	TGTGCCTGGAGGGAGGGCGGGGGATCTCAGCCCCAGCATTTT	CAWREGGGSQPQHF
10	-	TRBV10-2	TRBJ1-2	-	TGCGCCGCTTGGGGGGATGGCTACACCTTC	CAAWGDGYTF
18	once	TRBV16	TRBJ1-2	TRBD1	TGTGCCAGCAGCTTGCCGGGACAGGGGAGCCCGGAGGTCGACGGCTACACCTTC	CASSLPGQGSPEVDGYTF
15	-	TRBV9	TRBJ2-5	TRBD2	TGTGCCAGCAGCTTGGGGACTAGCGGGATGGAGACCCAGTACTTC	CASSLGTSGMETQYF
14	-	TRBV10-3	TRBJ1-2	-	TGTGCCATCAGTGTGGGGGGGCACGACTATGGCTACACCTTC	CAISVGGHDYGYTF
18	-	TRBV14	TRBJ2-7	TRBD2	TGTGCCAGCAGCCAAGACCATCCTTCAGCGGGGCTCTCCTACGAGCAGTACTTC	CASSQDHPSAGLSYEQYF
16	-	TRBV19	TRBJ2-3	TRBD2	TGTGCCAGTAACCCGAGGACTAGCGGGAGTCCAGATACGCAGTATTTT	CASNPRTSGSPDTQYF
12	-	TRBV10-3	TRBJ1-1	-	TGTGCCATCGGGGGGGGCCGGACTGAAGCTTTCTTT	CAIGGGRTEAFF
12	once	TRBV5-4	TRBJ2-7	-	TGTGCCAGCAGCTTGAGGCAGGCCGAGCAGTACTTC	CASSLRQAEQYF
14	-	TRBV30	TRBJ2-1	TRBD2	TGTGCCTGGACTACTAGCGGGAGGAACAATGAGCAGTTCTTC	CAWTTSGRNNEQFF
13	-	TRBV27	TRBJ2-7	-	TGTGCCAGCAGTTTGGGCGGCTCCTACGAGCAGTACTTC	CASSLGGSYEQYF
12	-	TRBV13	TRBJ2-7	-	TGTGCCAGCAGCCCTCCCGAGGGCGAGCAGTACTTC	CASSPPEGEQYF